The rows below give T cell receptor beta chains drawn from one sample of a study of blood T cell repertoires in COVID-19. This table comes from immunoSEQ multiplex PCR, and its TCRdb copy is limited to in-frame clones, with some not included. The repertoire consists of approximately 240,000 clones, with roughly 84% occurring once and the leading ten covering over 15%. The sample taken for sequencing was peripheral blood. The receptors shown here come from an elderly woman with active or convalescent COVID-19. The CDR3 runs from the conserved cysteine through the conserved F or W. A D gene is named only where the DNA matches it firmly. Size is stated for part of the rows, as once, few or many counts, or as a class when the clone is expanded.

D | size | J | V | CDR3 | DNA
TRBD1 | - | TRBJ1-1 | TRBV5-4 | CASSPPGTVNTEAFF | TGTGCCAGCAGCCCTCCGGGGACAGTTAACACTGAAGCTTTCTTT
TRBD1 | - | TRBJ2-3 | TRBV24-1 | CTTGGTGDPDTQYF | TGTACCACCGGGGGGACAGGGGACCCCGATACGCAGTATTTT
TRBD1 | few | TRBJ2-1 | TRBV5-1 | CASSLEGAYEQFF | TGCGCCAGCAGCTTGGAGGGGGCGTATGAGCAGTTCTTC
TRBD2 | - | TRBJ2-7 | TRBV25-1 | CASSTSGGAGEQYF | TGTGCCAGCAGTACTAGCGGGGGGGCCGGCGAGCAGTACTTC
TRBD1 | - | TRBJ1-5 | TRBV3-1/TRBV3-2 | CASSPGQGTGPQHF | TGTGCCAGCAGCCCGGGACAGGGTACGGGACCCCAGCATTTT
- | - | TRBJ1-1 | TRBV6-2/TRBV6-3 | CASSYFLTGQRTDEAFF | TGTGCCAGCAGTTACTTCCTTACGGGACAAAGAACGGATGAAGCTTTCTTT
- | - | TRBJ1-6 | TRBV7-9 | CASSPNGSPLHF | TGTGCCAGCAGTCCCAATGGCTCACCCCTCCACTTT
TRBD2 | - | TRBJ2-7 | TRBV7-9 | CASRAGTRPYEQYF | TGTGCCAGCAGGGCCGGGACTAGACCCTACGAGCAGTACTTC
- | - | TRBJ1-5 | TRBV19 | CASSIGGQNSNQPQHF | TGTGCCAGTAGTATAGGGGGGCAGAATAGCAATCAGCCCCAGCATTTT
- | once | TRBJ2-7 | TRBV6-5 | CASSYSRRGPFDEQYF | TGTGCCAGCAGTTACTCGAGAAGAGGGCCCTTCGACGAGCAGTACTTC
TRBD1 | - | TRBJ2-2 | TRBV19 | CASSTPGQGGTGELFF | TGTGCCAGTAGTACCCCGGGACAGGGAGGCACCGGGGAGCTGTTTTTT
TRBD1 | - | TRBJ1-4 | TRBV9 | CASSYGQGADEKLFF | TGTGCCAGCAGCTATGGACAGGGGGCCGATGAAAAACTGTTTTTT
- | - | TRBJ1-2 | TRBV20-1 | CSATPDGYTF | TGCAGTGCTACACCGGATGGCTACACCTTC
- | - | TRBJ2-5 | TRBV7-9 | CASSFLQLQETQYF | TGTGCCAGCAGCTTTTTACAGCTCCAAGAGACCCAGTACTTC
- | - | TRBJ2-3 | TRBV9 | CASSDSSTDTQYF | TGTGCCAGCAGCGATTCTAGCACAGATACGCAGTATTTT
- | - | TRBJ2-4 | TRBV21-1 | CASSIRQVLAKNIQYF | TGTGCCAGCAGCATCCGACAGGTTTTAGCCAAAAACATTCAGTACTTC
TRBD2 | - | TRBJ2-7 | TRBV4-2 | CASSQDGTSGGALEQYF | TGTGCCAGCAGCCAAGACGGGACTAGCGGGGGGGCACTCGAGCAGTACTTC
- | - | TRBJ1-1 | TRBV7-2 | CASSLGRARTEAFF | TGTGCCAGCAGCTTAGGCAGGGCTCGCACTGAAGCTTTCTTT
- | few | TRBJ2-5 | TRBV6-2/TRBV6-3 | CASSYAQGPRGETQYF | TGTGCCAGCAGTTACGCTCAGGGTCCAAGAGGAGAGACCCAGTACTTC
- | - | TRBJ2-3 | TRBV30 | CAWSVRTVSTDTQYF | TGTGCCTGGAGTGTACGGACTGTTAGCACAGATACGCAGTATTTT
TRBD1 | - | TRBJ1-2 | TRBV29-1 | CSVEFRTGHYGYTF | TGCAGCGTCGAATTTCGGACAGGGCACTATGGCTACACCTTC
TRBD1 | - | TRBJ2-1 | TRBV9 | CASSVTLHTGTGGLYNEQFF | TGTGCCAGCAGCGTAACTCTCCACACCGGGACAGGGGGATTATACAATGAGCAGTTCTTC
- | - | TRBJ1-5 | TRBV6-2/TRBV6-3 | CASSYSLDQPQHF | TGTGCCAGCAGTTACTCACTGGATCAGCCCCAGCATTTT
- | - | TRBJ2-2 | TRBV7-9 | CASSYEPGNTGELFF | TGTGCCAGCAGCTACGAGCCCGGGAACACCGGGGAGCTGTTTTTT
- | - | TRBJ2-7 | TRBV3-1/TRBV3-2 | CASTSLRTGWDEQYF | TGTGCCAGCACCTCATTAAGAACAGGGTGGGACGAGCAGTACTTC
- | few | TRBJ1-2 | TRBV28 | CASSLVSGDGYTF | TGTGCCAGCAGTTTAGTTTCAGGGGATGGCTACACCTTC
- | - | TRBJ2-7 | TRBV7-9 | CASSPHSGAFEQYF | TGTGCCAGCAGCCCTCACTCAGGGGCCTTCGAGCAGTACTTC
TRBD1 | - | TRBJ1-4 | TRBV5-1 | CASSLKGRGREKLFF | TGCGCCAGCAGCTTGAAGGGCAGGGGGCGCGAAAAACTGTTTTTT
- | - | TRBJ2-2 | TRBV27 | CASSLSAGVVGTGELFF | TGTGCCAGCAGTTTATCGGCCGGGGTGGTTGGAACCGGGGAGCTGTTTTTT
- | many | TRBJ1-1 | TRBV30 | CAWTHEIEAFF | TGTGCCTGGACACACGAAATTGAAGCTTTCTTT
TRBD2 | - | TRBJ2-7 | TRBV6-5 | CASSYRASGNYEQYF | TGTGCCAGCAGTTACCGGGCTAGCGGGAACTACGAGCAGTACTTC
- | - | TRBJ1-2 | TRBV2 | CASRPQTGIQGYTF | TGTGCCAGCAGACCACAAACAGGGATCCAGGGCTACACCTTC
- | once | TRBJ2-1 | TRBV12-3/TRBV12-4 | CASRELYNEQFF | TGTGCCAGCAGAGAGCTCTACAATGAGCAGTTCTTC
- | - | TRBJ1-5 | TRBV5-6 | CASSPGLTGSNQPQHF | TGTGCCAGCAGCCCCGGCCTTACGGGTAGCAATCAGCCCCAGCATTTT
TRBD1 | - | TRBJ1-4 | TRBV6-2/TRBV6-3 | CASSYDGTGGVKLFF | TGTGCCAGCAGTTACGACGGGACAGGGGGGGTAAAACTGTTTTTT
TRBD2 | - | TRBJ2-2 | TRBV7-2 | CASSHTSGRASGELFF | TGTGCCAGCAGCCATACTAGCGGGAGGGCTTCCGGGGAGCTGTTTTTT
- | few | TRBJ1-1 | TRBV4-3 | CASSQYYGQSTEAFF | TGCGCCAGCAGCCAATACTACGGACAGAGCACTGAAGCTTTCTTT
- | - | TRBJ2-3 | TRBV21-1 | CASSKDERGRSTDTQYF | TGTGCCAGCAGCAAAGATGAGCGGGGCAGAAGCACAGATACGCAGTATTTT
- | once | TRBJ1-1 | TRBV7-9 | CASSLEGGYTEAFF | TGTGCCAGCAGCTTAGAGGGGGGGTACACTGAAGCTTTCTTT
TRBD2 | - | TRBJ2-3 | TRBV5-1 | CASSNRDYRTDTQYF | TGCGCCAGCAGCAACCGGGACTATCGCACAGATACGCAGTATTTT
TRBD2 | - | TRBJ2-7 | TRBV9 | CASSVNFGVAGADEQYF | TGTGCCAGCAGCGTAAACTTTGGTGTAGCGGGAGCGGACGAGCAGTACTTC
- | - | TRBJ1-2 | TRBV3-1/TRBV3-2 | CASSQCVKQGLEDGYTF | TGTGCCAGCAGCCAGTGTGTAAAACAGGGCCTAGAGGATGGCTACACCTTC
- | once | TRBJ1-4 | TRBV4-3 | CASSQDGGTGEKLFF | TGCGCCAGCAGCCAAGATGGGGGGACGGGTGAAAAACTGTTTTTT
- | few | TRBJ1-2 | TRBV28 | CASTIPGSNYGYTF | TGTGCCAGCACCATTCCGGGATCAAACTATGGCTACACCTTC
- | - | TRBJ1-4 | TRBV18 | CASSPRVLTNEKLFF | TGTGCCAGCTCACCCCGGGTGCTTACTAATGAAAAACTGTTTTTT
- | - | TRBJ1-6 | TRBV9 | CASSPRTELPPLHF | TGTGCCAGCAGCCCCCGGACAGAATTGCCACCCCTCCACTTT
- | - | TRBJ2-4 | TRBV11-2 | CASSLSHGGSVKNIQYF | TGTGCCAGCAGCTTATCCCATGGGGGCTCAGTCAAAAACATTCAGTACTTC
TRBD2 | - | TRBJ2-7 | TRBV18 | CASSPGTSNYEQYF | TGTGCCAGCTCACCCGGGACTAGCAACTACGAGCAGTACTTC
- | many | TRBJ1-5 | TRBV2 | CASRLDMNSNQPQHF | TGTGCCAGCAGGTTAGACATGAATAGCAATCAGCCCCAGCATTTT
- | - | TRBJ2-5 | TRBV3-1/TRBV3-2 | CASSHRGGGSGETQYF | TGTGCCAGCAGCCACCGAGGGGGGGGCTCAGGAGAGACCCAGTACTTC
TRBD1 | - | TRBJ2-5 | TRBV5-1 | CASSDRGRQETQYF | TGCGCCAGCAGCGACAGGGGGCGCCAAGAGACCCAGTACTTC
- | - | TRBJ1-4 | TRBV6-1 | CASSAVTGAGDEKLFF | TGTGCCAGCAGTGCCGTGACAGGAGCCGGAGATGAAAAACTGTTTTTT
- | - | TRBJ2-3 | TRBV18 | CASSPAYLGDTQYF | TGTGCCAGCTCACCTGCCTATCTTGGAGATACGCAGTATTTT
TRBD1 | once | TRBJ1-3 | TRBV6-6 | CASSRRDSSRGNTIYF | TGTGCCAGCAGTCGCCGGGACAGCTCTCGGGGAAACACCATATATTTT
TRBD1 | - | TRBJ1-4 | TRBV30 | CAWDGRGTGGKLFF | TGTGCCTGGGACGGACGGGGGACAGGGGGAAAACTGTTTTTT
- | - | TRBJ1-5 | TRBV7-2 | CASSPNSGSTPQHF | TGTGCCAGCAGCCCTAATTCAGGGTCCACGCCCCAGCATTTT
TRBD1 | - | TRBJ2-7 | TRBV6-2/TRBV6-3 | CASSPRGHEQYF | TGTGCCAGCAGTCCAAGGGGGCACGAGCAGTACTTC
- | once | TRBJ1-4 | TRBV7-9 | CASSLSGLGEKLFF | TGTGCCAGCAGCTTATCAGGGCTGGGCGAAAAACTGTTTTTT
- | - | TRBJ1-2 | TRBV6-1 | CASSSTGENYGYTF | TGTGCCAGCAGTTCCACAGGAGAAAACTATGGCTACACCTTC
- | - | TRBJ2-3 | TRBV18 | CASSPLPQGTSTDTQYF | TGTGCCAGCTCACCACTCCCACAGGGTACTAGCACAGATACGCAGTATTTT